A selection of T cell receptor beta chains follows, all from one sample in a study of cytomegalovirus exposure and HLA in healthy donors. Produced via immunoSEQ multiplex PCR; TCRdb's table is partial and in-frame only. Of approximately 160,000 clones in the sample, 68% are singletons; the top ten hold less than 1.5%. Material for sequencing was PBMCs. The receptors were sampled from a man between 45 and 60 years old in good health and CMV-seronegative. Each CDR3 is given with its conserved first and last residue. The D gene is left open where the match is weak. Clone size is shown for a subset of rows, as once, few, many or a class of expanded clone.

j_call v_call clone_size d_call cdr3_nt cdr3_aa
TRBJ2-1 TRBV5-4 . . TGTGCCAGCAGCTATTGGGGGCGTAACTCCTACAATGAGCAGTTCTTC CASSYWGRNSYNEQFF
TRBJ1-6 TRBV5-1 . TRBD1 TGCGCCAGCAGCTCACAAGCGACAGGGTATAATTCACCCCTCCACTTT CASSSQATGYNSPLHF
TRBJ1-1 TRBV7-9 . . TGCGCCAGTACCCTAGGGGTGAACACTGAAGCTTTCTTT CASTLGVNTEAFF
TRBJ2-5 TRBV6-1 few TRBD1 TGTGCCAGCAGACCTGGACAGGGAGGACAAGAGACCCAGTACTTC CASRPGQGGQETQYF
TRBJ2-7 TRBV7-2 few . TGTGCCAGCAGCTTGGCGGCGGGCCCCTACGAGCAGTACTTC CASSLAAGPYEQYF
TRBJ1-2 TRBV20-1 . TRBD1 TGCAGTGCTAGGGGACAGTATGGCTACACCTTC CSARGQYGYTF
TRBJ2-7 TRBV11-2 . TRBD2 TGTGCCACCACGGTGGGCAGGGAGGGCGAGCAGTACTTC CATTVGREGEQYF
TRBJ2-2 TRBV7-2 . TRBD1 TGTGCCAGCAGCTGGATGGACAGGGGGGCAGGGGAGCTGTTTTTT CASSWMDRGAGELFF
TRBJ1-2 TRBV7-9 . . TGTGCCAGCAGCCCCCGGAGCTTC CASSPRSF
TRBJ2-3 TRBV11-2 . TRBD2 TGTGCCAGCAGGGGACTAGCGGGGGCCGGGAGCACAGATGCGCAGTATTTT CASRGLAGAGSTDAQYF
TRBJ2-2 TRBV2 . TRBD1 TGTGCCAGCAGTGAAAGGGACAGGATCACCGGGGAGCTGTTTTTT CASSERDRITGELFF
TRBJ2-7 TRBV2 . TRBD1 TGTGCCAGCGGAGCAGGGGGATACTCCGAGCAGTACTTC CASGAGGYSEQYF
TRBJ1-2 TRBV7-9 . TRBD1 TGTGCCAGCAGCCCGTGGACAGGGGGCTATGGCTACACCTTC CASSPWTGGYGYTF
TRBJ1-3 TRBV5-1 . . TGCGCCAGCGCCTCAGGAGGGAAATCTGGAAACACCATATATTTT CASASGGKSGNTIYF
TRBJ1-4 TRBV13 few TRBD1 TGTGCCAGCAGCTTAACAGGGGTTAATGAAAAACTGTTTTTT CASSLTGVNEKLFF
TRBJ2-6 TRBV5-1 few . TGCGCCAGCAGCTTGGGACAAGGGAGAGGGGCCAACGTCCTGACTTTC CASSLGQGRGANVLTF
TRBJ1-2 TRBV5-6 few . TGTGCCAGCAGCTTGAGTGGCCACTACACCTTC CASSLSGHYTF
TRBJ1-4 TRBV9 . TRBD1 TGTGCCAGCAGCGTGGACACGGGACAGACCAATGAAAAACTGTTTTTT CASSVDTGQTNEKLFF
TRBJ1-6 TRBV18 . TRBD1 TGTGCCAGCTCACCCCGGGACAGGAGCTCCTATAATTCACCCCTCCACTTT CASSPRDRSSYNSPLHF
TRBJ1-5 TRBV19 . . TGTGCCAGTAGTCACAGGGGCAATCAGCCCCAGCATTTT CASSHRGNQPQHF
TRBJ1-5 TRBV28 . . TGTGCCAGCAGTTTACCGCAGTACAATCAGCCCCAGCATTTT CASSLPQYNQPQHF
TRBJ2-7 TRBV5-1 once TRBD1 TGCGCCAGCAGCTCCAGGACAGGGCTCGAGCAGTACTTC CASSSRTGLEQYF
TRBJ1-2 TRBV13 . TRBD1 TGTGCCAGCAGCTACCGTTCGGGGGACAGCTATGGCTACACCTTC CASSYRSGDSYGYTF
TRBJ2-1 TRBV6-4 few . TGTGCCAGCAGTGACACAGGAAACAATGAGCAGTTCTTC CASSDTGNNEQFF
TRBJ1-5 TRBV7-2 . . TGTGCCAGCAGCTTAGACCCGGGAAGAAATCAGCCCCAGCATTTT CASSLDPGRNQPQHF